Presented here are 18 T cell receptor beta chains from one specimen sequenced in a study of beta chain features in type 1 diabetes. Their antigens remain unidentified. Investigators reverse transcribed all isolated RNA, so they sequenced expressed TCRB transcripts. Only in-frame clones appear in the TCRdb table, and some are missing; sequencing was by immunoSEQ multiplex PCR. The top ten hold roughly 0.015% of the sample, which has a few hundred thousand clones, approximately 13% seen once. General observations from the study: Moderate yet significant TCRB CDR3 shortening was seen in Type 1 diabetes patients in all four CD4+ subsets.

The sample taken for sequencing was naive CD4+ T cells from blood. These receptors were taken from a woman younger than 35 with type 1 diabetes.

The CDR3 DNA reads TGTGCCAGTAGTATAGGGCCCAGTACAGGTCCCGATCAGCCCCAGCATTTT. Its protein product is CASSIGPSTGPDQPQHF. This rearrangement joins TRBV19 to TRBJ1-5; maybe TRBD1 (5 bases). V was cut by 1 base and J by 5 bases, with 18 bases left in between. CDR3 length: 17 residues. Germline CDR1 is LNHDA and CDR2 is SQIVND (reference sequence).

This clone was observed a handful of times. The CDR3 DNA reads as TGTGCCAGCAAGACGACTAGCACAGATACGCAGTATTTT. It yields the protein CASKTTSTDTQYF. This chain connects TRBV2 to TRBJ2-3; no clear D gene. V was pared by 7 bases and J by 0 bases, with 8 bases between. The CDR3 runs 13 residues. The germline CDR1 and CDR2 sequences are SNHLY and FYNNEI.

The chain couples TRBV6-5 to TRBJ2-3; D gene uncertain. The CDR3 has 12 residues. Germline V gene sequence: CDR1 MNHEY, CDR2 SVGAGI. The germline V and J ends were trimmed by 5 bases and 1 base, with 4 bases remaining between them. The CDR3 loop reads CASSTRTDTQYF. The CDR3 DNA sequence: TGTGCCAGCAGTACACGCACAGATACGCAGTATTTT.

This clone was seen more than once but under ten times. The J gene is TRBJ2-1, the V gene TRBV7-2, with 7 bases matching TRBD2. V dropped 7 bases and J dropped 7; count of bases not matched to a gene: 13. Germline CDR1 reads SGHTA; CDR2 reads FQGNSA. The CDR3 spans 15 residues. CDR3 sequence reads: CASIPLAGALNEQFF. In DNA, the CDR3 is TGTGCCAGCATCCCCCTTGCGGGAGCATTAAATGAGCAGTTCTTC.

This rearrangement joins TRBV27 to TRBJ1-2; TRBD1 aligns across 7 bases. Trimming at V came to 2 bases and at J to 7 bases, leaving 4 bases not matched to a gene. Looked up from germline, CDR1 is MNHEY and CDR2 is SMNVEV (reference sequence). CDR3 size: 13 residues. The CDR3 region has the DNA TGTGCCAGCAGTTTAGTCCCAGGGGGTGGCTACACCTTC. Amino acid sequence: CASSLVPGGGYTF.

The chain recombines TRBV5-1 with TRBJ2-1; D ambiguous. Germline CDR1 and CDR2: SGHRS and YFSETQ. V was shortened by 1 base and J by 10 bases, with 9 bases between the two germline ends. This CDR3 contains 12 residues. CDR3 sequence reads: CASSLTLREQFF. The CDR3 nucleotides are TGCGCCAGCAGCTTGACCCTGCGAGAGCAGTTCTTC.

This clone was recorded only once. The CDR3 sequence is CASSYYPLGYGYTF. The CDR3 DNA is TGTGCCAGCAGTTACTATCCCCTCGGGTATGGCTACACCTTC. This chain links TRBV6-5 with TRBJ1-2; no clear D gene. The CDR3 covers 14 residues. Per the germline V gene, CDR1 is MNHEY and CDR2 is SVGAGI. V was clipped by 1 base and J by 5 bases, with 11 bases between them.

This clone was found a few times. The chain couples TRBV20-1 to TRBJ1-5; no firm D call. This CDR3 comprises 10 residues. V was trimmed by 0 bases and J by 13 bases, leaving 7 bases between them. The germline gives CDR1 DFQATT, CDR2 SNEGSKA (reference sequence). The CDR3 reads CSAREGGQHF. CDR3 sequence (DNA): TGCAGTGCTAGAGAAGGCGGGCAGCATTTT.

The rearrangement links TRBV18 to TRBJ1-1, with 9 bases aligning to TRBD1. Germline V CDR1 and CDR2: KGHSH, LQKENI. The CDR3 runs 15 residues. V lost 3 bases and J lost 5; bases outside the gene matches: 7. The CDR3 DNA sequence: TGTGCCAGCTCACCCGGGACAGGGTGGGGGACTGAAGCTTTCTTT. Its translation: CASSPGTGWGTEAFF.

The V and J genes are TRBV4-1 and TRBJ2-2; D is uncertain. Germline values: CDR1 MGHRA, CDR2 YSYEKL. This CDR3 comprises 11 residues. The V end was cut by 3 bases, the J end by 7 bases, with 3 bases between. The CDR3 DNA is TGCGCCAGCAGCCACAGCGGGGAGCTGTTTTTT. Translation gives CASSHSGELFF.

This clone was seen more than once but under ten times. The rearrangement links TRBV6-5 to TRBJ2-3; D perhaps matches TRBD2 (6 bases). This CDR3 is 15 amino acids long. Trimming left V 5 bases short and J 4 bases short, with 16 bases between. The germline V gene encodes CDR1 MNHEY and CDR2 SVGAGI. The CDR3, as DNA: TGTGCCAGCAGTAACCGACTAGAATGGGCAGATACGCAGTATTTT. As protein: CASSNRLEWADTQYF.

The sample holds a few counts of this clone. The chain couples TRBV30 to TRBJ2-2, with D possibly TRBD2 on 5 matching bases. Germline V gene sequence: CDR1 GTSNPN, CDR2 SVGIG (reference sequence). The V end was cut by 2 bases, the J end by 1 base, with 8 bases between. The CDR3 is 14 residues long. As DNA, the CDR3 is TGTGCCTGGAGTTTACTAGGGAACACCGGGGAGCTGTTTTTT. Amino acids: CAWSLLGNTGELFF. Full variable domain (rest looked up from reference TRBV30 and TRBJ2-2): SQTIHQWPATLVQPVGSPLSLECTVEGTSNPNLYWYRQAAGRGLQLLFYSVGIGQISSEVPQNLSASRPQDRQFILSSKKLLLSDSGFYLCAWSLLGNTGELFFGEGSRLTVL.

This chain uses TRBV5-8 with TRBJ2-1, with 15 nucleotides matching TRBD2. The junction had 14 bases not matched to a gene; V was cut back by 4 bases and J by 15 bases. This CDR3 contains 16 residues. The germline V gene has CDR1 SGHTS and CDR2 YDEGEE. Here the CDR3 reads CASSHHPPGLAGGTFF. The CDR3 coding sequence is TGTGCCAGCAGCCACCATCCCCCGGGACTAGCGGGGGGTACGTTCTTC. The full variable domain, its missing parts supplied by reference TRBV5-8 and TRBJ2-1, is EAGVTQSPTHLIKTRGQQATLRCSPISGHTSVYWYQQALGLGLQFLLWYDEGEERNRGNFPPRFSGRQFPNYSSELNVNALELEDSALYLCASSHHPPGLAGGTFFGPGTRLTVL.

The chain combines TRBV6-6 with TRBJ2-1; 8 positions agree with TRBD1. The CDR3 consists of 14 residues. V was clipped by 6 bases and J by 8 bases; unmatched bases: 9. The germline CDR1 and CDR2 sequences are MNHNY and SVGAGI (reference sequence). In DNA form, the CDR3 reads TGTGCCAGCAGCCTCCGGACAGGGTGGTATGAGCAGTTCTTC. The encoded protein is CASSLRTGWYEQFF.

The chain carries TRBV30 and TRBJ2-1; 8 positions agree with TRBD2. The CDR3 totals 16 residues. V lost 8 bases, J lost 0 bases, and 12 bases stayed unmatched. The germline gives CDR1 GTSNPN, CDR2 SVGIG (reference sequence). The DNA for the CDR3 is TGTGCCCAAGGACTAGCAATCATAAGCTCCTACAATGAGCAGTTCTTC. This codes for CAQGLAIISSYNEQFF.

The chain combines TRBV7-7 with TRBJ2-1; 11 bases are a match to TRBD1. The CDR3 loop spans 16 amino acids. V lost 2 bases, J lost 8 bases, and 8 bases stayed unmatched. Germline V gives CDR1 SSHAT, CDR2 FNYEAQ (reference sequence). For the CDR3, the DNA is TGTGCCAGCAGCTTATATGGGACAGGGGGGATCGATGAGCAGTTCTTC. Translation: CASSLYGTGGIDEQFF.

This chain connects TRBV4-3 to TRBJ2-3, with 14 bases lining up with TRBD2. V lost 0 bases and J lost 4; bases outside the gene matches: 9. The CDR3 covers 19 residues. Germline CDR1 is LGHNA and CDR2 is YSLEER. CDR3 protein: CASSQEGRGLAGAADTQYF. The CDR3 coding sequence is TGCGCCAGCAGCCAAGAGGGGCGGGGACTAGCGGGAGCGGCAGATACGCAGTATTTT.

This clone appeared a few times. The CDR3 sequence: CASSQYRTSGRDNEQFF. CDR3 sequence (DNA): TGCGCCAGCAGCCAATATCGGACTAGCGGGAGGGACAATGAGCAGTTCTTC. The J gene is TRBJ2-1, the V gene TRBV4-3, with TRBD2 matching 15 bases. The germline gives CDR1 LGHNA, CDR2 YSLEER. After removal of 2 bases from V and 5 bases from J, the junction contained 4 bases not matched to a gene. This CDR3 has 17 amino acids.